This T cell receptor (beta chain) was captured by sequencing in a study of regulatory T cells in long-lasting Graves disease. The study's findings and limits: When disease was persistent, TRBV28, TRBJ1-2 and TRBJ2-5 were the favored segments.

Points on this clonotype: Its antigen is undetermined.

Described time point: newly diagnosed GD, antithyroid drugs for less than 3 months. TCR sequences were obtained from RNA taken from PBMCs. A blood draw put nine milliliters of peripheral blood into EDTA tubes. Arm-PCR with iRepertoire HTBI primers amplified the CDR3 regions for these TCR beta libraries. Authors' methods: In the combined samples, approximately 64 TRBV and 14 to 15 TRBJ segments were identified. TCRdb re-analysed the multiplex PCR reads in MiXCR, keeping a single row per CDR3 protein. These V and J calls originate from TCRdb's pipeline instead of the authors' own analysis. The table shows some 320,000 distinct CDR3 sequences, with 18% occurring only once. Germline V gene sequence: CDR1 SGHNT, CDR2 YENEEA. The CDR3 runs 16 residues. The V segment lost 0 bases and the J segment 8 bases; nucleotides outside the gene matches: 5.

The chain links TRBV11-3 to TRBJ2-1, with 12 bases matching TRBD1. This sample comprised peripheral blood mononuclear cells (PBMCs), obtained at new diagnosis, from a patient treated with antithyroid drugs. The receptor was derived from a female donor with Graves disease. The CDR3 spells CASSLDSGQGADEQFF. CDR3 sequence (DNA): TGTGCCAGCAGCTTAGATTCGGGACAGGGGGCTGATGAGCAGTTCTTC.